Presented here are 7 T cell receptor beta chains from one specimen sequenced in a study of blood T cell repertoires in COVID-19. The protocol was immunoSEQ multiplex PCR, while the TCRdb copy is restricted to in-frame clones and leaves out a portion. The repertoire holds 250,000 to 400,000 clones, around 88% seen once, with 1.5% to 2% in the top ten. Sequenced input: peripheral blood. Receptors were obtained from a woman aged 30 to 39 with COVID-19, enrolled during active disease.

This clone appeared a few times. At the DNA level, this CDR3 is encoded by other sequences in the same sample as well. This sequence joins TRBV5-1 and TRBJ2-2; 8 positions agree with TRBD2. CDR3 length equals 17 residues. Germline values: CDR1 SGHRS, CDR2 YFSETQ. The trim removed 4 bases at V and 0 bases at J, leaving 8 bases unmatched. CDR3 amino acids: CASSPGRGGSNTGELFF. The CDR3 bases are TGCGCCAGCAGCCCCGGTCGGGGGGGGTCGAACACCGGGGAGCTGTTTTTT.

The rearrangement links TRBV4-2 to TRBJ2-1, with 12 bases identical to TRBD2. CDR1 is LGHNA and CDR2 is YNFKEQ in the germline V gene. The junction had 12 bases not matched to a gene; V was cut back by 2 bases and J by 4 bases. This CDR3 has 19 amino acids. In DNA, the CDR3 is TGTGCCAGCAGCCAATTCTCCGGGACTAGCGGGTTCTCGTACAATGAGCAGTTCTTC. This translates into CASSQFSGTSGFSYNEQFF.

The J gene is TRBJ1-2, the V gene TRBV6-1, with D perhaps matching TRBD1 (6 bases). CDR1 and CDR2 (germline): MNHNS, SASEGT. The CDR3 loop spans 14 amino acids. V dropped 0 bases and J dropped 4 bases, with 9 bases sitting between them. In DNA, the CDR3 is TGTGCCAGCAGTGAAGCGGGGGCTGCCTATGGCTACACCTTC. Encoded protein: CASSEAGAAYGYTF.

The V and J genes are TRBV4-2 and TRBJ2-1, with D perhaps TRBD2 (5 bases). V lost 0 bases, J lost 8 bases, and 23 bases lay in between. Germline V lookup: CDR1 LGHNA, CDR2 YNFKEQ. CDR3 length: 18 amino acids. DNA of the CDR3: TGTGCCAGCAGCCAAGATCGGGTTTCGTGGCGAGGGCTTCATGAGCAGTTCTTC. This gives the protein CASSQDRVSWRGLHEQFF.

CDR3 DNA: TGTGCCAGCAGTCTACGACAGGGGTGGTCAGATACGCAGTATTTT. Amino acids: CASSLRQGWSDTQYF. This chain joins TRBV27 and TRBJ2-3; 8 bases fit TRBD1. Germline loops: CDR1 MNHEY, CDR2 SMNVEV (reference sequence). The junction had 8 bases not matched to a gene; V was cut back by 5 bases and J by 4 bases. The CDR3 length is 15 residues.

CDR3 region: CASSLPGVGTGLGTGELFF. CDR3 bases: TGTGCCAGCAGCTTGCCCGGCGTCGGGACAGGGTTGGGCACCGGGGAGCTGTTTTTT. The V and J genes are TRBV5-6 and TRBJ2-2; 9 bases map to TRBD1. CDR3 length equals 19 residues. Looked up from germline, CDR1 is SGHDT and CDR2 is YYEEEE. The ends lost 1 base at V and 4 bases at J; junction bases unmatched: 14. Together with reference TRBV5-6 and TRBJ2-2, the CDR3 gives the full variable domain: DAGVTQSPTHLIKTRGQQVTLRCSPKSGHDTVSWYQQALGQGPQFIFQYYEEEERQRGNFPDRFSGHQFPNYSSELNVNALLLGDSALYLCASSLPGVGTGLGTGELFFGEGSRLTVL.

A few counts support this clone. Other nucleotide sequences in the sample specify the same CDR3. The V call is TRBV4-1, the J call TRBJ1-1; 7 bases are a match to TRBD1. This CDR3 spans 15 amino acids. Per the germline V gene, CDR1 is MGHRA and CDR2 is YSYEKL. Trimming removed 4 bases from V and 0 bases from J; junction bases left unmatched: 5. The chain's CDR3 is CASSRIQGLNTEAFF. Here the CDR3 DNA reads TGCGCCAGCAGCCGGATACAGGGGTTGAACACTGAAGCTTTCTTT.